This T cell receptor (beta chain) was captured by sequencing in a study of early T cells in non-severe SARS-CoV-2 infection. This clonotype was detected ten times or more. From the 5' RACE reads, TCRdb called clonotypes with MiXCR, one entry per CDR3 protein. Of 54,000 or so distinct CDR3 sequences listed, approximately 5.6% are singletons. Germline V gene sequence: CDR1 ENHRY, CDR2 SYGVKD. The trim removed 3 bases at V and 4 bases at J, leaving 4 bases unmatched. The CDR3 consists of 15 residues. The material sequenced was whole blood. The TCR originated in an adult who was a healthcare worker with PCR-confirmed SARS-CoV-2 infection or an uninfected control (not recorded which). The chain uses TRBV10-3 and TRBJ2-5, with 11 bases lining up with TRBD2. CDR3 region: CAISEEGLAGETQYF. The CDR3 DNA follows: TGTGCCATCAGTGAAGAAGGACTAGCGGGAGAGACCCAGTACTTC.